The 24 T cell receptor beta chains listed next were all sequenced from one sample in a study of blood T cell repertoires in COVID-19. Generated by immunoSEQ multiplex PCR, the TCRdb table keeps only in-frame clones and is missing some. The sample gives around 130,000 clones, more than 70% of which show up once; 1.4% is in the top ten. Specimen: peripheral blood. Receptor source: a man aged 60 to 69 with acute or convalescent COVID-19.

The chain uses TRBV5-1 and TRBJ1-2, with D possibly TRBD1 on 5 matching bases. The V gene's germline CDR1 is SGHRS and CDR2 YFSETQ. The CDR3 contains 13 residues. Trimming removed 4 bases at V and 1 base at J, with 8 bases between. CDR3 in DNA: TGCGCCAGCAGCCTTAGGGGTAACTATGGCTACACCTTC. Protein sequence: CASSLRGNYGYTF.

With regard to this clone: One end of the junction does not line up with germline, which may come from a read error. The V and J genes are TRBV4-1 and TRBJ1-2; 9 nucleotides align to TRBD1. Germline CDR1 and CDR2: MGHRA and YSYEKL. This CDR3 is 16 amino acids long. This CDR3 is CASRQATGGATYGYTF. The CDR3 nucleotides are TGCGCCAGCAGACAAGCCACAGGGGGCGCGACCTATGGCTACACCTTC.

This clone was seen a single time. In nucleotides, the CDR3 is TGTGCCAGCAGTTACTCGCCGGACTCCTTTGGGGAGACCCAGTACTTC. This gives the protein CASSYSPDSFGETQYF. The chain has TRBV6-5 and TRBJ2-5, with D perhaps TRBD2 (5 bases). In germline, CDR1 is MNHEY, CDR2 SVGAGI. The CDR3 has 16 amino acids. V was pared by 0 bases and J by 5 bases, with 16 bases between.

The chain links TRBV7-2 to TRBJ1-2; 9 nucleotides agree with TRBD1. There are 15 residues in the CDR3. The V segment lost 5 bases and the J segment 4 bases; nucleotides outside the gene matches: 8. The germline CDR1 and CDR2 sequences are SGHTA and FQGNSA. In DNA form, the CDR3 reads TGTGCCAGCAGCCCGCCGGGACAGGGAGTCTATGGCTACACCTTC. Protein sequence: CASSPPGQGVYGYTF.

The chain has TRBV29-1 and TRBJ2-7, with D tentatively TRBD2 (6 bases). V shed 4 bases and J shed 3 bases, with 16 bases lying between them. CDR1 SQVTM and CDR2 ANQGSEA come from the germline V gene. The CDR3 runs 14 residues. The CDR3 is CSVATGTFFYEQYF. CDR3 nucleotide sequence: TGCAGCGTTGCCACCGGGACTTTCTTCTACGAGCAGTACTTC.

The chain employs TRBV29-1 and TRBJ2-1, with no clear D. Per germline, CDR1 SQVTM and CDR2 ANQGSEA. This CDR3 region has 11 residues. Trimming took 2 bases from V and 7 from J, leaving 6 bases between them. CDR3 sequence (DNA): TGCAGCGTTGAATTAGTGAATGAGCAGTTCTTC. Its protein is CSVELVNEQFF.

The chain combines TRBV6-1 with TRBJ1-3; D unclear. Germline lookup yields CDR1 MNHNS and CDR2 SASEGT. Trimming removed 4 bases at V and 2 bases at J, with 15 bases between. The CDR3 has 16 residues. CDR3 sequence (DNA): TGTGCCAGCAGTGGGCCCTCGAGGGCGGCTGGAAACACCATATATTTT. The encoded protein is CASSGPSRAAGNTIYF.

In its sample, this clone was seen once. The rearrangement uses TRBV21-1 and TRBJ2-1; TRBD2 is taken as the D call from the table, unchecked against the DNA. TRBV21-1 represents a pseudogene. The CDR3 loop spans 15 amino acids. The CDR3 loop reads CASSPGWSSYNEQFF. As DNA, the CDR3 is TGTGCCAGCAGCCCCGGCTGGAGCTCCTACAATGAGCAGTTCTTC.

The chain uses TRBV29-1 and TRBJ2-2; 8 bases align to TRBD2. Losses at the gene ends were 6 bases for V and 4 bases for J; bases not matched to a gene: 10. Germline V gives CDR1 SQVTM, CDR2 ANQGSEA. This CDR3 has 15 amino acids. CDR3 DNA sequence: TGCAGCGTCCTTATCACGGGAGGGCCCACCGGGGAGCTGTTTTTT. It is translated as CSVLITGGPTGELFF.

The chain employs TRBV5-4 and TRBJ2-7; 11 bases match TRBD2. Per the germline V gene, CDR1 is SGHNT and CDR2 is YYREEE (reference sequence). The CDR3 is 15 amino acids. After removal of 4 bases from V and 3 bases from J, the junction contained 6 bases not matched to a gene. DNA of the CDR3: TGTGCCAGCAGCCGTGGGACTAGCGGTGACTACGAGCAGTACTTC. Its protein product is CASSRGTSGDYEQYF.

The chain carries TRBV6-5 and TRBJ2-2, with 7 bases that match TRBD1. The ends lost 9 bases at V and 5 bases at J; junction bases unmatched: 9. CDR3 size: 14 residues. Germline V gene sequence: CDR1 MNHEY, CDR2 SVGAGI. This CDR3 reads CASQRQGRTGELFF. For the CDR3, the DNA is TGTGCCAGTCAGAGACAGGGTCGAACCGGGGAGCTGTTTTTT.

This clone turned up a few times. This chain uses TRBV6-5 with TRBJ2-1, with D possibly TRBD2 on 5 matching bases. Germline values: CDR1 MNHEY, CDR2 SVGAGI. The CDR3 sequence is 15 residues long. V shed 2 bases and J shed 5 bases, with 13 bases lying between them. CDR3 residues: CASSYAVVGDNEQFF. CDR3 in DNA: TGTGCCAGCAGTTACGCCGTGGTCGGGGACAATGAGCAGTTCTTC.

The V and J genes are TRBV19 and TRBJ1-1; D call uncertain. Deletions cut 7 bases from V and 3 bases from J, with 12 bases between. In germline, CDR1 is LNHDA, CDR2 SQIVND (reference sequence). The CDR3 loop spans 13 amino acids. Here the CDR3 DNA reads TGTGCCAGTACCCTGGGCATTCACACTGAAGCTTTCTTT. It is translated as CASTLGIHTEAFF. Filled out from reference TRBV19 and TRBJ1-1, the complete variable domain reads DGGITQSPKYLFRKEGQNVTLSCEQNLNHDAMYWYRQDPGQGLRLIYYSQIVNDFQKGDIAEGYSVSREKKESFPLTVTSAQKNPTAFYLCASTLGIHTEAFFGQGTRLTVV.

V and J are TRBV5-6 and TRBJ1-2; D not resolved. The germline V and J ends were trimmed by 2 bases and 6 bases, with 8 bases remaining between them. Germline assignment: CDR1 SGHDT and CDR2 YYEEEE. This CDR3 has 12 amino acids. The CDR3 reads CASSLSDHGYTF. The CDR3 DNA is TGTGCCAGCAGCTTATCAGATCATGGCTACACCTTC.

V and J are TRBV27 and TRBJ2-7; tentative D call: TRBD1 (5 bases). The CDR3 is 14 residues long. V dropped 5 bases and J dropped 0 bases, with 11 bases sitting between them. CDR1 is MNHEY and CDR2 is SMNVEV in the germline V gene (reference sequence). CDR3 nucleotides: TGTGCCAGCAGTCCCCACAGGAGCTCCTACGAGCAGTACTTC. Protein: CASSPHRSSYEQYF.

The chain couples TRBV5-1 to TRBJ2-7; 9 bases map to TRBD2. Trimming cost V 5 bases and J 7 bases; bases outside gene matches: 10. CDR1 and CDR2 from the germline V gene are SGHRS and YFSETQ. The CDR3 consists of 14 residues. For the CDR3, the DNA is TGCGCCAGCAGAAAACTAGCGGGCACGGGGGAGCAGTACTTC. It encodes CASRKLAGTGEQYF.

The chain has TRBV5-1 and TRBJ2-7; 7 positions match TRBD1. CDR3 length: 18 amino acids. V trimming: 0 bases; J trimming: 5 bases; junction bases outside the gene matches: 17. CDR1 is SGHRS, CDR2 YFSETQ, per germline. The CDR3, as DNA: TGCGCCAGCAGCTTGGGGTCCGTCGGACAGGCGACCTTTCACGAGCAGTACTTC. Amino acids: CASSLGSVGQATFHEQYF. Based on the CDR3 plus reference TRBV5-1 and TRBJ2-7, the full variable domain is KAGVTQTPRYLIKTRGQQVTLSCSPISGHRSVSWYQQTPGQGLQFLFEYFSETQRNKGNFPGRFSGRQFSNSRSEMNVSTLELGDSALYLCASSLGSVGQATFHEQYFGPGTRLTVT.

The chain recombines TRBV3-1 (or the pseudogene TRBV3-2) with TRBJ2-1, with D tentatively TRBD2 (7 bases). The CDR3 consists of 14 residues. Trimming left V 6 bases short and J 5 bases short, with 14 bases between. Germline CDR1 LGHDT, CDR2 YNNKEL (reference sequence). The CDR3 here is CASRPGGANNEQFF. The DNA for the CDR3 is TGTGCCAGCAGACCGGGGGGCGCAAACAATGAGCAGTTCTTC.

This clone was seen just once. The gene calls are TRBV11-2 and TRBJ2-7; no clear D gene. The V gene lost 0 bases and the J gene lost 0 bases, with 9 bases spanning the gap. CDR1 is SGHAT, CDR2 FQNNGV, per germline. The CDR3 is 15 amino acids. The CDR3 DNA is TGTGCCAGCAGCTTAGATCGGAGAAGCTCCTACGAGCAGTACTTC. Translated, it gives CASSLDRRSSYEQYF.

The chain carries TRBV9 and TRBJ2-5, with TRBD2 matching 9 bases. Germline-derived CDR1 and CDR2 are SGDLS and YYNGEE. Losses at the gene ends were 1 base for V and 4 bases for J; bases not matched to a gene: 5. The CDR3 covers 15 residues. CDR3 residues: CASSVNSGGPETQYF. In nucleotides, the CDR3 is TGTGCCAGCAGCGTAAATAGCGGGGGACCAGAGACCCAGTACTTC.

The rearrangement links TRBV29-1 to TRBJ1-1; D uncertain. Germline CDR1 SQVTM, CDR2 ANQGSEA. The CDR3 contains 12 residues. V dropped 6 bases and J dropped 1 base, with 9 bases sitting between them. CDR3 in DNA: TGCAGCGTCCTACCATGGAACACTGAAGCTTTCTTT. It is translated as CSVLPWNTEAFF.

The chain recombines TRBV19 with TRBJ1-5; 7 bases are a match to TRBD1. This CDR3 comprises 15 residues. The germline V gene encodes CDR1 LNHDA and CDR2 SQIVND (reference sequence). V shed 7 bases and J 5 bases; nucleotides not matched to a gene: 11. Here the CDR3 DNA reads TGTGCCAGTACCAATGACAGGGCCTCTTATCAGCCCCAGCATTTT. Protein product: CASTNDRASYQPQHF. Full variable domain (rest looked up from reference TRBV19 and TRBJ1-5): DGGITQSPKYLFRKEGQNVTLSCEQNLNHDAMYWYRQDPGQGLRLIYYSQIVNDFQKGDIAEGYSVSREKKESFPLTVTSAQKNPTAFYLCASTNDRASYQPQHFGDGTRLSIL.

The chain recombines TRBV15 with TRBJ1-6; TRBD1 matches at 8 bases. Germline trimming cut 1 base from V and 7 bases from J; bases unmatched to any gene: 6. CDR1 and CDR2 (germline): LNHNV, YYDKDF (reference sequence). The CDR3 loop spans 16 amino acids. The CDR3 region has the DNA TGTGCCACCAGCAGAGCGCCCGGACAGGGCAATTCACCCCTCCACTTT. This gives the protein CATSRAPGQGNSPLHF.

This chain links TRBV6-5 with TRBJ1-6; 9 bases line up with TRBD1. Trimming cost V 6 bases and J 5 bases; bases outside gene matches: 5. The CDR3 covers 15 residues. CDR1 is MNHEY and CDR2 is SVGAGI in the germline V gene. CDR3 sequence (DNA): TGTGCCAGCAGCTCCCGGGACAGGGATAATTCACCCCTCCACTTT. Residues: CASSSRDRDNSPLHF.